Listed below are T cell receptor beta chains from one sample, sequenced in a study of T cells in Graves' hyperthyroidism and ophthalmopathy. TCRdb re-called the multiplex PCR reads with MiXCR, one entry per CDR3 protein. This table holds approximately 610,000 distinct CDR3 sequences, 14% to 15% found once. The sequenced material came from blood. The receptor set was obtained from a woman between 35 and 50 years old with Graves' ophthalmopathy. The CDR3 runs from the conserved cysteine through the conserved F or W. D genes are given only for firm matches. Clone size is given for some rows only: seen once, a few or many times, or a class if the clone is expanded.

d_call: NA; v_call: TRBV6-2/TRBV6-3; j_call: TRBJ1-5; clone_size: many; cdr3_aa: CASSYTDRSNQPQHF; cdr3_nt: TGTGCCAGCAGTTACACAGATCGAAGCAATCAGCCCCAGCATTTT
d_call: NA; v_call: TRBV6-5; j_call: TRBJ2-5; clone_size: many; cdr3_aa: CASSPRGAETQYF; cdr3_nt: TGTGCCAGCAGTCCTAGGGGCGCGGAGACCCAGTACTTC
d_call: TRBD1; v_call: TRBV7-3; j_call: TRBJ1-6; clone_size: NA; cdr3_aa: CASSLDRASNSPLHF; cdr3_nt: TGTGCCAGCAGCTTAGACAGGGCCTCGAATTCACCCCTCCACTTT
d_call: TRBD1; v_call: TRBV28; j_call: TRBJ1-2; clone_size: many; cdr3_aa: CASSSARRDRGYTF; cdr3_nt: TGTGCCAGCAGTTCCGCTAGGAGGGACAGAGGCTACACCTTC
d_call: NA; v_call: TRBV20-1; j_call: TRBJ2-5; clone_size: many; cdr3_aa: CSARGGVKETQYF; cdr3_nt: TGCAGTGCCAGGGGGGGTGTTAAGGAGACCCAGTACTTC
d_call: NA; v_call: TRBV30; j_call: TRBJ2-5; clone_size: NA; cdr3_aa: CAWGGSLQETQYF; cdr3_nt: TGTGCCTGGGGGGGGAGCCTCCAAGAGACCCAGTACTTC
d_call: NA; v_call: TRBV6-2/TRBV6-3; j_call: TRBJ2-2; clone_size: NA; cdr3_aa: CASSYSSDTGELFF; cdr3_nt: TGTGCCAGCAGTTACTCTAGCGACACCGGGGAGCTGTTTTTT
d_call: NA; v_call: TRBV12-3/TRBV12-4; j_call: TRBJ1-5; clone_size: many; cdr3_aa: CASSPVEDQPQHF; cdr3_nt: TGTGCCAGCAGTCCGGTGGAGGATCAGCCCCAGCATTTT
d_call: TRBD1; v_call: TRBV12-3/TRBV12-4; j_call: TRBJ1-3; clone_size: many; cdr3_aa: CASSRPGGPGNTIYF; cdr3_nt: TGTGCCAGCAGCAGACCAGGGGGCCCTGGAAACACCATATATTTT
d_call: NA; v_call: TRBV20-1; j_call: TRBJ2-2; clone_size: NA; cdr3_aa: CSARDGAGGGTGELFF; cdr3_nt: TGCAGTGCTAGAGATGGGGCCGGTGGGGGGACCGGGGAGCTGTTTTTT
d_call: NA; v_call: TRBV28; j_call: TRBJ2-5; clone_size: many; cdr3_aa: CASRSGPSQETQYF; cdr3_nt: TGTGCCAGCAGGTCGGGACCGAGCCAAGAGACCCAGTACTTC
d_call: NA; v_call: TRBV7-9; j_call: TRBJ2-7; clone_size: many; cdr3_aa: CASSLEWGRYEQYF; cdr3_nt: TGTGCCAGCAGCTTAGAATGGGGCCGGTACGAGCAGTACTTC
d_call: NA; v_call: TRBV20-1; j_call: TRBJ2-4; clone_size: many; cdr3_aa: CSARDTWGDIQYF; cdr3_nt: TGCAGTGCTAGGGACACTTGGGGTGACATTCAGTACTTC
d_call: TRBD2; v_call: TRBV5-1; j_call: TRBJ2-7; clone_size: many; cdr3_aa: CASSLVAGGSSYEQYF; cdr3_nt: TGCGCCAGCAGCTTGGTAGCGGGAGGCTCCTCCTACGAGCAGTACTTC
d_call: NA; v_call: TRBV19; j_call: TRBJ1-1; clone_size: many; cdr3_aa: CASSMLMGAGTEAFF; cdr3_nt: TGTGCCAGTAGTATGCTAATGGGGGCGGGTACTGAAGCTTTCTTT
d_call: NA; v_call: TRBV19; j_call: TRBJ1-3; clone_size: many; cdr3_aa: CASSTRNSGNTIYF; cdr3_nt: TGTGCCAGTAGTACAAGAAACTCTGGAAACACCATATATTTT
d_call: NA; v_call: TRBV6-1; j_call: TRBJ1-5; clone_size: NA; cdr3_aa: CASGRLQGGDQPQHF; cdr3_nt: TGTGCCAGCGGACGTCTTCAGGGTGGGGATCAGCCCCAGCATTTT
d_call: NA; v_call: TRBV4-2; j_call: TRBJ2-7; clone_size: many; cdr3_aa: CASSQDGSYEQYF; cdr3_nt: TGTGCCAGCAGCCAAGATGGTTCCTACGAGCAGTACTTC
d_call: NA; v_call: TRBV6-5; j_call: TRBJ2-3; clone_size: few; cdr3_aa: CASSYGTRGGDTQYF; cdr3_nt: TGTGCCAGCAGTTACGGGACTCGAGGGGGAGATACGCAGTATTTT
d_call: NA; v_call: TRBV6-1; j_call: TRBJ1-2; clone_size: many; cdr3_aa: CASSPRTRENYGYTF; cdr3_nt: TGTGCCAGCAGCCCAAGAACCAGGGAAAACTATGGCTACACCTTC
d_call: TRBD1; v_call: TRBV2; j_call: TRBJ2-7; clone_size: few; cdr3_aa: CASSDSTGVYEQYF; cdr3_nt: TGTGCCAGCAGTGACTCGACAGGGGTATACGAGCAGTACTTC
d_call: TRBD1; v_call: TRBV28; j_call: TRBJ2-3; clone_size: many; cdr3_aa: CASSTGADTQYF; cdr3_nt: TGTGCCAGCAGCACAGGGGCAGATACGCAGTATTTT
d_call: TRBD2; v_call: TRBV20-1; j_call: TRBJ2-7; clone_size: NA; cdr3_aa: CSASDTSSGTYEQYF; cdr3_nt: TGCAGTGCTAGCGACACATCTAGCGGGACCTACGAGCAGTACTTC
d_call: TRBD2; v_call: TRBV6-5; j_call: TRBJ2-5; clone_size: many; cdr3_aa: CASSNSAGLAKETQYF; cdr3_nt: TGTGCCAGCAGTAACTCGGCGGGACTAGCAAAGGAGACCCAGTACTTC
d_call: NA; v_call: TRBV5-1; j_call: TRBJ1-2; clone_size: many; cdr3_aa: CASSLAGDSYGYTF; cdr3_nt: TGCGCCAGCAGCTTGGCCGGGGACTCCTATGGCTACACCTTC
d_call: TRBD2; v_call: TRBV20-1; j_call: TRBJ2-7; clone_size: many; cdr3_aa: CSASLRTSGTYEQYF; cdr3_nt: TGCAGTGCTAGTTTACGGACTAGCGGCACCTACGAGCAGTACTTC
d_call: NA; v_call: TRBV30; j_call: TRBJ1-1; clone_size: many; cdr3_aa: CAWSVGLSEAFF; cdr3_nt: TGTGCCTGGAGTGTAGGACTCTCTGAAGCTTTCTTT
d_call: NA; v_call: TRBV29-1; j_call: TRBJ2-5; clone_size: many; cdr3_aa: CSVEMGEETQYF; cdr3_nt: TGCAGCGTTGAAATGGGGGAAGAGACCCAGTACTTC
d_call: TRBD1; v_call: TRBV11-1; j_call: TRBJ2-6; clone_size: few; cdr3_aa: CASNPGQTISGANVLTF; cdr3_nt: TGTGCCAGCAACCCGGGACAGACCATCTCTGGGGCCAACGTCCTGACTTTC
d_call: NA; v_call: TRBV3-1; j_call: TRBJ2-2; clone_size: many; cdr3_aa: CASSLDATDTGELFF; cdr3_nt: TGTGCCAGCAGCCTGGACGCGACGGACACCGGGGAGCTGTTTTTT
d_call: NA; v_call: TRBV6-5; j_call: TRBJ2-7; clone_size: many; cdr3_aa: CASSYFWRDRHEQYF; cdr3_nt: TGTGCCAGCAGTTACTTTTGGCGGGATCGGCACGAGCAGTACTTC
d_call: NA; v_call: TRBV5-1; j_call: TRBJ1-1; clone_size: NA; cdr3_aa: CASSLGEGVGVTEAFF; cdr3_nt: TGCGCCAGCAGCTTGGGGGAGGGGGTAGGAGTCACTGAAGCTTTCTTT
d_call: NA; v_call: TRBV24-1; j_call: TRBJ1-1; clone_size: many; cdr3_aa: CATSGDSLNTEAFF; cdr3_nt: TGTGCCACCAGTGGTGACAGTTTGAACACTGAAGCTTTCTTT
d_call: NA; v_call: TRBV7-9; j_call: TRBJ2-4; clone_size: many; cdr3_aa: CASSTGIGNIQYF; cdr3_nt: TGTGCCAGCAGCACCGGGATTGGGAACATTCAGTACTTC